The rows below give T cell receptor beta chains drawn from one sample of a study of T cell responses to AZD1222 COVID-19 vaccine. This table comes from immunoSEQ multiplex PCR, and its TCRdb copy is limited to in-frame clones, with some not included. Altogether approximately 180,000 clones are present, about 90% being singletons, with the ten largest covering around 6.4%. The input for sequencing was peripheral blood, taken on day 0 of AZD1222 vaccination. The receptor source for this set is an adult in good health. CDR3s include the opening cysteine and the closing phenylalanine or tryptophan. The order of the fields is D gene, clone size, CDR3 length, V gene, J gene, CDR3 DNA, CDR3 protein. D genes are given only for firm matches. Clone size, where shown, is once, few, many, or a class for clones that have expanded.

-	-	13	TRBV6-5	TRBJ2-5	TGTGCCAGCACGGCAGGAAATCAAGAGACCCAGTACTTC	CASTAGNQETQYF
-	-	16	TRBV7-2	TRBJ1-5	TGTGCCAGCAGCTTAGGGTCAGGGTATGGCAATCAGCCCCAGCATTTT	CASSLGSGYGNQPQHF
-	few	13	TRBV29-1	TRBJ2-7	TGCAGCGTTGAAGCCGGGACGCCGCTCGGGCAGTACTTC	CSVEAGTPLGQYF
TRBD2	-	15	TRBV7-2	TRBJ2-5	TGTGCCAGCAGCCCATTAGCGGGAGGGAGAGAGACCCAGTACTTC	CASSPLAGGRETQYF
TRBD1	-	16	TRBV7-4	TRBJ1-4	TGTGCCAGCAGCTTGGGACAGCTTGCAACTAATGAAAAACTGTTTTTT	CASSLGQLATNEKLFF
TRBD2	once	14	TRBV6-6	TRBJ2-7	TGTGCCAGCAGTAATCGACTAGCTGGTTACGAGCAGTACTTC	CASSNRLAGYEQYF
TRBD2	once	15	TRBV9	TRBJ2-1	TGTGCCAGCAGCGGACAACTAGCGGGGACCAATGAGCAGTTCTTC	CASSGQLAGTNEQFF
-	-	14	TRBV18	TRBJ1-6	TGTGCCAGCTCACCGGGGGGTCTTGATTCACCCCTCCACTTT	CASSPGGLDSPLHF
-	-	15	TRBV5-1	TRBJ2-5	TGCGCCAGCAGCTTCGGCACAGATTCCCAAGAGACCCAGTACTTC	CASSFGTDSQETQYF
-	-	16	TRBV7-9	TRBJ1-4	TGTGCCAGCAGCTTAGTGAATCTTCGATTGAATGAAAAACTGTTTTTT	CASSLVNLRLNEKLFF
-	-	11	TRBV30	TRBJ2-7	TGTGCCTGGATGTTCGGTGCAGAGCAGTACTTC	CAWMFGAEQYF
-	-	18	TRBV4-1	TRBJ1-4	TGCGCCAGCAGCCACCCCCCTGGGGTGCGACAGGAAAATGAAAAACTGTTTTTT	CASSHPPGVRQENEKLFF
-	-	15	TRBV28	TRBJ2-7	TGTGCCAGCAGTTTGCTAACAATACGATCCTCCGAGCAGTACTTC	CASSLLTIRSSEQYF
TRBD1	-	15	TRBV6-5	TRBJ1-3	TGTGCCAGCAGTTATTCCGGGACAGGTGGAAACACCATATATTTT	CASSYSGTGGNTIYF
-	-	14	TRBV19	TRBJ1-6	TGTGCCAGTACCGCAACAGGGTTTAATTCACCCCTCCACTTT	CASTATGFNSPLHF
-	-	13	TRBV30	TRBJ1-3	TGTGCCTGGAGTGACGTCGGTCGCAACACCATATATTTT	CAWSDVGRNTIYF
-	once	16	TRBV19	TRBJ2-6	TGTGCCAGTAGTAGGGCTATGCTCTCTGGGGCCAACGTCCTGACTTTC	CASSRAMLSGANVLTF
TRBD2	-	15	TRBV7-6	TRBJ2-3	TGTGCCAGCAGCCCCGGACTAGCTAGCACAGATACGCAGTATTTT	CASSPGLASTDTQYF
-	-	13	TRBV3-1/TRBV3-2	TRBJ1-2	TGTGCCAGCAGCCACCAGGGAAGGGATGGCTACACCTTC	CASSHQGRDGYTF
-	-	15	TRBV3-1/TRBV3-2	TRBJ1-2	TGTGCCAGCAGCCAAGAACCCTCTAATAGGTGGGGCTACACCTTC	CASSQEPSNRWGYTF
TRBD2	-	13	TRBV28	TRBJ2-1	TGTGCCATCGGACTAGCGGACTACAATGAGCAGTTCTTC	CAIGLADYNEQFF
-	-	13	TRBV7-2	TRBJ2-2	TGTGCCAGCAGCTTAGTAAGCACCGGGGAGCTGTTTTTT	CASSLVSTGELFF
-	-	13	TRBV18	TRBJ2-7	TGTGCCAGCTCACAGGGGGTTTCCTACGAGCAGTACTTC	CASSQGVSYEQYF
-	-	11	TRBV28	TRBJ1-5	TGTGCCAGCACCGCGGGGAGGCCCCAGCATTTT	CASTAGRPQHF
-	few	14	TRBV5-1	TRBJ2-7	TGCGCCAGCAGCTTTCAGGGGCCCCCCTACGAGCAGTACTTC	CASSFQGPPYEQYF
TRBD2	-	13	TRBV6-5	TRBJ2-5	TGTGCCAGCACAGCTAGCGGGAAAGAGACCCAGTACTTC	CASTASGKETQYF